The source of this T cell receptor beta chain is a study of glioma-infiltrating T cells after dendritic cell vaccination. The CDR3 is 14 residues long. Germline V gene data show CDR1 as ENHRY and CDR2 as SYGVKD. V lost 3 bases, J lost 8 bases, and 14 bases lay in between. Stated time point: after dendritic cell vaccination, including at tumor progression/relapse. Selection required adequate fresh-frozen tumor tissue plus more than two years' survival data. All glioblastoma patients lacked an isocitrate dehydrogenase mutation. Before vaccination, two weeks after the third vaccination, and at progression, PBMC were collected. Primers: 60 V beta forward and 13 J beta reverse. The method was immunoSEQ multiplex PCR; TCRdb's version includes in-frame clones alone and lacks a portion of them. Of approximately 99,000 clones detected, about 85% appear once; the ten largest clones hold roughly 5.3%.

V usage is TRBV10-3 and J usage is TRBJ2-1; D gene uncertain. The sequence was collected from a human donor with glioblastoma. This specimen consisted of blood, obtained after dendritic cell vaccination. CDR3 loop: CAISDLSSSDEQFF. CDR3 DNA: TGTGCCATCAGTGATCTCTCGTCTAGTGATGAGCAGTTCTTC.